These 28 T cell receptor beta chains share one sample of origin, sequenced in a study of cytomegalovirus exposure and HLA in healthy donors. Researchers ran the PCR with 60 Vbeta and 13 Jbeta primers. Here immunoSEQ multiplex PCR was the method, and the copy in TCRdb shows in-frame clones only, minus some. Of fewer than 100,000 clones listed, over 60% are singletons. The sequencing sample was made of PBMCs. These receptors were collected from a man aged 60 to 75 in good health and CMV-seropositive.

The V and J genes are TRBV5-1 and TRBJ2-5; 10 bases match TRBD1. Looked up from germline, CDR1 is SGHRS and CDR2 is YFSETQ. The CDR3 has 15 amino acids. The ends lost 4 bases at V and 4 bases at J; junction bases unmatched: 7. CDR3 residues: CASSTWTGGGETQYF. CDR3 sequence (DNA): TGCGCCAGCAGCACTTGGACAGGGGGGGGAGAGACCCAGTACTTC.

J is TRBJ2-7 and V is TRBV6-5, with D possibly TRBD1 on 8 matching bases. Trimming removed 4 bases at V and 6 bases at J, with 13 bases between. Germline-derived CDR1 and CDR2 are MNHEY and SVGAGI. The CDR3 contains 13 residues. CDR3 DNA: TGTGCCAGCAGTTCCCACAGGGGGGGCGAGCAGTACTTC. This translates into CASSSHRGGEQYF.

The rearrangement uses TRBV29-1 and TRBJ2-7, with 11 bases matching TRBD1. Germline V gene sequence: CDR1 SQVTM, CDR2 ANQGSEA. V lost 6 bases and J lost 6; bases outside the gene matches: 7. This CDR3 spans 13 amino acids. The CDR3 region has the DNA TGCAGCGTAAAAGGGGACAGGGGGGGCGAGCAGTACTTC. This codes for CSVKGDRGGEQYF.

The rearrangement links TRBV10-2 to TRBJ1-6; D perhaps matches TRBD1 (6 bases). V dropped 6 bases and J dropped 0 bases, with 9 bases sitting between them. Germline loops: CDR1 WSHSY, CDR2 SAAADI. There are 15 residues in the CDR3. The CDR3 region has the DNA TGCGCCAGCAGCTTACAGGGCTCCTATAATTCACCCCTCCACTTT. This sequence encodes CASSLQGSYNSPLHF.

This sequence joins TRBV9 and TRBJ1-5, with 7 bases identical to TRBD1. This CDR3 comprises 15 residues. The junction had 5 bases not matched to a gene; V was cut back by 2 bases and J by 3 bases. The germline V gene encodes CDR1 SGDLS and CDR2 YYNGEE. The CDR3 region is CASSVGDSPNQPQHF. Here the CDR3 DNA reads TGTGCCAGCAGCGTGGGGGACAGTCCCAATCAGCCCCAGCATTTT.

The chain uses TRBV6-1 and TRBJ1-5; D might be TRBD1 (6 bases). CDR1 is MNHNS and CDR2 is SASEGT in the germline V gene. This CDR3 is 15 amino acids long. The V and J ends lost 1 base and 7 bases respectively, with 14 bases between them. CDR3 sequence reads: CASSEGGAGTQPQHF. CDR3 DNA: TGTGCCAGCAGTGAAGGGGGAGCGGGGACACAGCCCCAGCATTTT.

This chain joins TRBV7-3 and TRBJ2-5, with 9 bases identical to TRBD2. The CDR3 is 16 amino acids. Trimming took 5 bases from V and 5 from J; bases not matched to a gene: 12. Germline V gives CDR1 SGHTA, CDR2 FQGTGA. In nucleotides, the CDR3 is TGTGCCAGCAGCCCCGGGACTAGCTTGAGAGGGGAGACCCAGTACTTC. The encoded protein is CASSPGTSLRGETQYF. The full variable domain, completed using reference TRBV7-3 and TRBJ2-5, is GAGVSQTPSNKVTEKGKYVELRCDPISGHTALYWYRQSLGQGPEFLIYFQGTGAADDSGLPNDRFFAVRPEGSVSTLKIQRTERGDSAVYLCASSPGTSLRGETQYFGPGTRLLVL.

The chain couples TRBV29-1 to TRBJ1-2; D may be TRBD1 (5 bases). The V gene's germline CDR1 is SQVTM and CDR2 ANQGSEA. The CDR3 runs 11 residues. The V and J ends lost 6 bases and 9 bases respectively, with 14 bases between them. CDR3 residues: CSVDGGSSYTF. CDR3 nucleotides: TGCAGCGTGGACGGGGGAAGCAGCTACACCTTC.

V usage is TRBV5-1 and J usage is TRBJ1-3, with D possibly TRBD1 on 6 matching bases. Looked up from germline, CDR1 is SGHRS and CDR2 is YFSETQ. This CDR3 region has 20 residues. The V end lost 0 bases, the J end lost 3 bases, and 25 bases lay between the germline ends. The CDR3: CASSLGKIHIGGAHGNTIYF. For the CDR3, the DNA is TGCGCCAGCAGCTTGGGTAAAATACACATCGGGGGGGCCCATGGAAACACCATATATTTT.

V and J are TRBV18 and TRBJ2-2, with D tentatively TRBD1 (6 bases). Germline loops: CDR1 KGHSH, CDR2 LQKENI. The CDR3 spans 14 residues. V lost 5 bases to trimming and J lost 7 bases, with 14 bases between them. CDR3 protein: CASSSEQGGGELFF. CDR3 in DNA: TGTGCCAGCTCATCAGAACAGGGCGGCGGGGAGCTGTTTTTT.

V usage is TRBV5-1 and J usage is TRBJ2-7; TRBD2 is a possible D gene (5 bases). CDR1 and CDR2 from the germline V gene are SGHRS and YFSETQ. The CDR3 consists of 15 residues. The V end was cut by 0 bases, the J end by 0 bases, with 10 bases between. The CDR3 spells CASSLAPGYSYEQYF. The CDR3 bases are TGCGCCAGCAGCTTGGCACCGGGGTACTCCTACGAGCAGTACTTC.

The chain carries TRBV27 and TRBJ1-5; 8 nucleotides line up with TRBD1. Losses at the gene ends were 5 bases for V and 5 bases for J; bases not matched to a gene: 8. The CDR3 contains 15 residues. CDR1 is MNHEY and CDR2 is SMNVEV in the germline V gene (reference sequence). DNA for the CDR3: TGTGCCAGCAGTGAACCGGGACAGGAGGATCAGCCCCAGCATTTT. Protein: CASSEPGQEDQPQHF.

The CDR3 bases are TGCGCCAGCAGCCCAACAGGGATCGAGCAGTACTTC. Translation gives CASSPTGIEQYF. V is TRBV4-1 and J is TRBJ2-7; D might be TRBD1 (6 bases). This CDR3 has 12 amino acids. Germline-derived CDR1 and CDR2 are MGHRA and YSYEKL. V dropped 4 bases and J dropped 6 bases, with 10 bases sitting between them.

CDR3 sequence (DNA): TGTGCCAGCAGCCCCAAAGGAGGGAACGGAAACACCATATATTTT. It translates to CASSPKGGNGNTIYF. The chain links TRBV9 to TRBJ1-3; unclear D gene. Trimming cost V 4 bases and J 4 bases, with 15 bases left between them. The CDR3 totals 15 residues. Germline CDR1 reads SGDLS; CDR2 reads YYNGEE.

This chain uses TRBV5-6 with TRBJ2-7; TRBD2 agrees at 14 bases. V was clipped by 4 bases and J by 4 bases; unmatched bases: 7. The CDR3 is 16 residues long. Germline CDR1 and CDR2: SGHDT and YYEEEE. As DNA, the CDR3 is TGTGCCAGCAGCCGGGGACTAGCGGGGGTTCTTTACGAGCAGTACTTC. Its translation: CASSRGLAGVLYEQYF. The entire variable domain, with the rest obtained from reference TRBV5-6 and TRBJ2-7, is as follows: DAGVTQSPTHLIKTRGQQVTLRCSPKSGHDTVSWYQQALGQGPQFIFQYYEEEERQRGNFPDRFSGHQFPNYSSELNVNALLLGDSALYLCASSRGLAGVLYEQYFGPGTRLTVT.

The J gene is TRBJ1-6, the V gene TRBV18; TRBD1 aligns across 9 bases. Germline V gene sequence: CDR1 KGHSH, CDR2 LQKENI. This CDR3 has 18 residues. The ends lost 6 bases at V and 4 bases at J; junction bases unmatched: 13. DNA for the CDR3: TGTGCCAGCTCTCCTGGAGGGACAGGGACGGGGTATAATTCACCCCTCCACTTT. Protein: CASSPGGTGTGYNSPLHF. Drawing the rest from reference TRBV18 and TRBJ1-6, the complete variable domain is NAGVMQNPRHLVRRRGQEARLRCSPMKGHSHVYWYRQLPEEGLKFMVYLQKENIIDESGMPKERFSAEFPKEGPSILRIQQVVRGDSAAYFCASSPGGTGTGYNSPLHFGNGTRLTVT.

This clone was seen a few times. This sequence joins TRBV5-1 and TRBJ1-1; no clear D. The length of the CDR3 is 14 residues. Germline CDR1 is SGHRS and CDR2 is YFSETQ. Trimming cost V 4 bases and J 0 bases, with 10 bases left between them. CDR3 sequence (DNA): TGCGCCAGCAGCAAAGCTGGTATGAACACTGAAGCTTTCTTT. Amino acid sequence: CASSKAGMNTEAFF.

The CDR3: CASSGQGRNTIYF. Here the CDR3 DNA reads TGTGCCAGCAGTGGACAGGGGCGAAACACCATATATTTT. The J gene is TRBJ1-3, the V gene TRBV11-2; 9 nucleotides agree with TRBD1. J lost 5 bases, V lost 6 bases, and 2 bases had no gene match. The CDR3 has 13 residues. Per the germline V gene, CDR1 is SGHAT and CDR2 is FQNNGV.

This clone was seen only a few times. The CDR3 is CASSRDRGNQPQHF. The CDR3 nucleotides read TGTGCCAGCAGTAGGGACAGGGGGAATCAGCCCCAGCATTTT. The chain employs TRBV2 and TRBJ1-5, with TRBD1 identical over 11 bases. The V segment lost 5 bases and the J segment 4 bases; nucleotides outside the gene matches: 1. The CDR3 has 14 amino acids. Germline assignment: CDR1 SNHLY and CDR2 FYNNEI.

The J gene is TRBJ1-1, the V gene TRBV6-1, with D possibly being TRBD1 (6 bases). CDR3 size: 13 residues. V was shortened by 4 bases and J by 0 bases, with 6 bases between the two germline ends. Germline V gene lookup returns CDR1 MNHNS and CDR2 SASEGT. CDR3 protein: CASSGQVNTEAFF. The CDR3 nucleotides are TGTGCCAGCAGTGGACAGGTGAACACTGAAGCTTTCTTT.

This clone came up a few times. The chain uses TRBV5-1 and TRBJ1-1; D uncertain. Germline V gene sequence: CDR1 SGHRS, CDR2 YFSETQ. The CDR3 consists of 14 residues. V was shortened by 0 bases and J by 1 base, with 7 bases between the two germline ends. The CDR3, as DNA: TGCGCCAGCAGCTTGGCTGCCAGGAACACTGAAGCTTTCTTT. Its translation is CASSLAARNTEAFF.

This clone has a single count. The CDR3 DNA follows: TGTGCCAGCAGCGGACTAGCGGGGGGTTCCTACGAGCAGTACTTC. It specifies CASSGLAGGSYEQYF. The chain has TRBV9 and TRBJ2-7; 13 bases agree with TRBD2. This CDR3 has 15 amino acids. V was pared by 3 bases and J by 1 base, with 1 base of the junction left unmatched. In germline, CDR1 is SGDLS, CDR2 YYNGEE.

This rearrangement joins TRBV6-5 to TRBJ2-1, with 10 bases matching TRBD1. V shed 7 bases, J shed 7 bases, and the junction held 10 bases outside the gene matches. The CDR3 has 15 residues. The germline CDR1 and CDR2 sequences are MNHEY and SVGAGI. The CDR3 DNA reads as TGTGCCAGCATTCAACCGGGACAGGGGACGAATGAGCAGTTCTTC. The encoded protein is CASIQPGQGTNEQFF.

The sample holds a few counts of this clone. The CDR3 bases are TGTGCCAGCAGAATTCCGGGACAGGGCAGAAATGAGCAGTTCTTC. Its translation: CASRIPGQGRNEQFF. This chain joins TRBV2 and TRBJ2-1; TRBD1 matches 9 bases. The CDR3 sequence is 15 residues long. The V segment lost 6 bases and the J segment 7 bases; nucleotides outside the gene matches: 10. Germline loops: CDR1 SNHLY, CDR2 FYNNEI.

The CDR3 DNA reads as TGTGCCAGCAGCTTAAGGGGGGGAACAGATACGCAGTATTTT. This sequence encodes CASSLRGGTDTQYF. V gene TRBV7-3 combines with J gene TRBJ2-3, with TRBD2 matching over 7 bases. V lost 1 base to trimming and J lost 3 bases; unmatched junction nucleotides: 1. Germline CDR1 SGHTA, CDR2 FQGTGA. The CDR3 consists of 14 residues.

This chain uses TRBV29-1 with TRBJ2-3, with no clear D. In germline, CDR1 is SQVTM, CDR2 ANQGSEA. The CDR3 contains 13 residues. Trimming took off 6 bases at V and 2 bases at J, with 12 bases between the two ends. The CDR3 DNA sequence: TGCAGCGTCACCAACTTCCCCACAGATACGCAGTATTTT. Its protein product is CSVTNFPTDTQYF.

CDR3 sequence: CASSLEAAGGYNEQFF. The CDR3 region has the DNA TGTGCCAGCAGCTTGGAGGCAGCGGGGGGCTACAATGAGCAGTTCTTC. The chain joins TRBV5-4 to TRBJ2-1; 9 bases map to TRBD2. J gave up 3 bases and V 0 bases, and 4 bases lay outside the gene matches. CDR1 is SGHNT and CDR2 is YYREEE in the germline V gene (reference sequence). CDR3 length: 16 amino acids. The full variable domain, its missing parts supplied by reference TRBV5-4 and TRBJ2-1, is ETGVTQSPTHLIKTRGQQVTLRCSSQSGHNTVSWYQQALGQGPQFIFQYYREEENGRGNFPPRFSGLQFPNYSSELNVNALELDDSALYLCASSLEAAGGYNEQFFGPGTRLTVL.

This clone was counted only a few times. The chain carries TRBV2 and TRBJ1-4; possible D gene TRBD1, 5 bases. The V end lost 3 bases, the J end lost 4 bases, and 12 bases lay between the germline ends. The CDR3 loop spans 15 amino acids. Germline V CDR1 and CDR2: SNHLY, FYNNEI. In nucleotides, the CDR3 is TGTGCCAGCAGTGACAGGGCGGGAGTTAATGAAAAACTGTTTTTT. Amino acids: CASSDRAGVNEKLFF.